The sequence of this T cell receptor (beta chain) was determined in a study of CD8 T cells in Susac syndrome. J was trimmed by 4 bases and V by 5 bases; bases with no gene match: 9. Germline V lookup: CDR1 SGHAT, CDR2 FQNNGV. CDR3 size: 16 residues. RNA amounts of about 0.5 to 1 ug underwent reverse transcription with random hexamers. TCRdb ran MiXCR on the immunoSEQ multiplex PCR reads and lists one entry per CDR3 protein. Of a few hundred thousand distinct CDR3 sequences listed, around 85% are singletons. The sample taken for sequencing was CD8+ T cells from PBMCs. The V call is TRBV11-2, the J call TRBJ2-1, with 9 bases fitting TRBD1. This clonotype originated in a human donor with multiple sclerosis. DNA of the CDR3: TGTGCCAGCAGCGTATCCGGGACAGGGATTTACAATGAGCAGTTCTTC. Translated: CASSVSGTGIYNEQFF.